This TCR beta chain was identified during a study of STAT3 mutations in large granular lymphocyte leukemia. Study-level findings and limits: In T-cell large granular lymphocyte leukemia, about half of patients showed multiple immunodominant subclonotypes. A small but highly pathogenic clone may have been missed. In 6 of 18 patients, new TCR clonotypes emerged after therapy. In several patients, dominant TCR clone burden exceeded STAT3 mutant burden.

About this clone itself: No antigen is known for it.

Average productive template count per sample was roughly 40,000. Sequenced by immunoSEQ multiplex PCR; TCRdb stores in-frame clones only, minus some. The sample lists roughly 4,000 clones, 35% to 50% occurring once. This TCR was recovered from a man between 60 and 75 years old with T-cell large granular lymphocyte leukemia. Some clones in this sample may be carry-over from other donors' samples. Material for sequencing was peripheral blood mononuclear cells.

The CDR3 sequence: CASRTDGSSSYEQYF. Here the CDR3 DNA reads TGTGCCAGCAGAACGGACGGCTCCAGCTCCTACGAGCAGTACTTC. This sequence joins TRBV27 and TRBJ2-7; D is ambiguous. Looked up from germline, CDR1 is MNHEY and CDR2 is SMNVEV (reference sequence). This CDR3 has 15 residues. V was cut by 6 bases and J by 0 bases, with 15 bases left in between.